The 21 T cell receptor beta chains listed next were all sequenced from one sample in a study of blood T cell repertoires in COVID-19. The assay was immunoSEQ multiplex PCR, and TCRdb's table has in-frame clones only and misses some. The sample records 130,000 to 150,000 clones, 80% to 90% being singletons. Material for sequencing was peripheral blood. These receptor sequences come from a human donor with acute or convalescent COVID-19. The donor label of this sample is uncertain.

This chain links TRBV7-2 with TRBJ2-3; the D gene is possibly TRBD1 (6 bases). Germline CDR1 and CDR2: SGHTA and FQGNSA. The CDR3 runs to 15 residues. V dropped 5 bases and J dropped 10 bases, with 22 bases sitting between them. The CDR3 nucleotides read TGTGCCAGCAGCGCAGGGTTGATGGACAGAGGGCCGCAGTATTTT. It translates to CASSAGLMDRGPQYF.

The chain joins TRBV6-5 to TRBJ1-1; D is perhaps TRBD1 (5 bases). The germline V and J ends were trimmed by 2 bases and 8 bases, with 15 bases remaining between them. This CDR3 comprises 14 residues. CDR1 MNHEY and CDR2 SVGAGI come from the germline V gene. The CDR3 DNA is TGTGCCAGCAGTTACGATGGGGTGGGGGGGGAAGCTTTCTTT. It encodes CASSYDGVGGEAFF.

This clone was detected once. This chain connects TRBV5-4 to TRBJ1-6; D unresolved. Germline loops: CDR1 SGHNT, CDR2 YYREEE (reference sequence). The CDR3 has 13 amino acids. Deletions cut 2 bases from V and 8 bases from J, with 8 bases between. The CDR3 DNA follows: TGTGCCAGCAGCTTACAAGATGATTCACCCCTCCACTTT. This translates into CASSLQDDSPLHF.

Only one count was recorded for this clone. The V and J genes are TRBV5-6 and TRBJ1-2; D is ambiguous. CDR3 length: 14 amino acids. The V gene lost 1 base and the J gene lost 2 bases, with 9 bases spanning the gap. CDR1 and CDR2 (germline): SGHDT, YYEEEE. The CDR3, as DNA: TGTGCCAGCAGCTTGTTATGGAGAAACTATGGCTACACCTTC. This gives the protein CASSLLWRNYGYTF.

The rearrangement links TRBV28 to TRBJ2-7; 7 bases are a match to TRBD2. CDR1 is MDHEN, CDR2 SYDVKM, per germline. The CDR3 contains 16 residues. The ends lost 8 bases at V and 1 base at J; junction bases unmatched: 14. CDR3 protein: CASDLNGGGESYEQYV. CDR3 nucleotide sequence: TGTGCCAGCGACCTTAATGGGGGAGGGGAATCCTACGAGCAGTACGTC.

V is TRBV12-3 or TRBV12-4 and J is TRBJ1-1; TRBD1 matches 7 bases. The CDR3 is made up of 12 amino acids. The J segment lost 6 bases and the V segment lost 5 bases, leaving 3 bases of the junction unmatched. The CDR3 here is CASSVGTAEAFF. For the CDR3, the DNA is TGTGCCAGCAGTGTAGGGACAGCTGAAGCTTTCTTT.

The chain recombines TRBV19 with TRBJ2-3; 10 bases fit TRBD1. Germline V gives CDR1 LNHDA, CDR2 SQIVND (reference sequence). Germline trimming cut 5 bases from V and 3 bases from J; bases unmatched to any gene: 5. The CDR3 totals 15 residues. Here the CDR3 reads CASSFRQGATDTQYF. CDR3 nucleotide sequence: TGTGCCAGTAGTTTCAGACAGGGGGCAACAGATACGCAGTATTTT.

CDR3 amino acids: CASSDAIDRAKFYGYTF. In DNA, the CDR3 is TGTGCCAGCAGTGACGCGATAGACAGGGCCAAGTTTTATGGCTACACCTTC. The rearrangement joins TRBV2 to TRBJ1-2; TRBD1 matches 7 bases. Germline CDR1 and CDR2: SNHLY and FYNNEI. The trim removed 3 bases at V and 5 bases at J, leaving 15 bases unmatched. The CDR3 covers 17 residues.

The J gene is TRBJ1-2, the V gene TRBV29-1; D may be TRBD1 (5 bases). The germline V and J ends were trimmed by 7 bases and 8 bases, with 23 bases remaining between them. Germline CDR1 reads SQVTM; CDR2 reads ANQGSEA. CDR3 length equals 14 residues. The CDR3 is CSAYTAGKLAGYTF. CDR3 sequence (DNA): TGCAGCGCTTACACCGCAGGGAAATTGGCCGGCTACACCTTC.

The chain is built from TRBV7-9 and TRBJ1-5, with 10 positions matching TRBD1. This CDR3 has 17 residues. With 5 bases clipped from V and 2 bases from J, the junction kept 9 bases outside the gene matches. Germline V gene sequence: CDR1 SEHNR, CDR2 FQNEAQ (reference sequence). The CDR3: CASSRGTGDFGNQPQHF. The CDR3 coding sequence is TGTGCCAGCAGCCGTGGGACAGGGGATTTCGGCAATCAGCCCCAGCATTTT.

A remark on this clone: One end of the junction varies from germline; a read error may be responsible. V and J are TRBV4-3 and TRBJ1-2; TRBD1 might be the D (5 bases). CDR1 and CDR2 (germline): LGHNA, YSLEER. The CDR3 has 14 residues. Here the CDR3 DNA reads TGCGCCAGCAGCCAAGATAGGACCAAACAGGAGCTCAGGTTC. It translates to CASSQDRTKQELRF.

The chain combines TRBV6-5 with TRBJ1-2; TRBD1 matches at 7 bases. CDR1 and CDR2 from the germline V gene are MNHEY and SVGAGI. Trimming at V came to 6 bases and at J to 4 bases, leaving 8 bases not matched to a gene. This CDR3 has 14 amino acids. CDR3 nucleotide sequence: TGTGCCAGCAGGACAGGGTCGGGAAGCTATGGCTACACCTTC. It specifies CASRTGSGSYGYTF.

The chain combines TRBV9 with TRBJ2-2; 7 bases are a match to TRBD2. Germline lookup yields CDR1 SGDLS and CDR2 YYNGEE. V lost 7 bases to trimming and J lost 6 bases; unmatched junction nucleotides: 9. The CDR3 is 14 residues long. The CDR3 spells CASSPLGRSGELFF. In nucleotides, the CDR3 is TGTGCCAGCTCCCCACTCGGGAGGTCCGGGGAGCTGTTTTTT.

The gene calls are TRBV30 and TRBJ1-3, with D unclear. CDR1 and CDR2 (germline): GTSNPN, SVGIG (reference sequence). V dropped 5 bases and J dropped 4 bases, with 6 bases sitting between them. CDR3 length equals 11 residues. DNA of the CDR3: TGTGCCTGGGCCCCAGGAAACACCATATATTTT. Its protein product is CAWAPGNTIYF.

The J gene is TRBJ2-3, the V gene TRBV13; 8 bases match TRBD1. With V trimmed by 4 bases and J by 6 bases, 15 bases remained unmatched. Germline values: CDR1 PRHDT, CDR2 FYEKMQ (reference sequence). This CDR3 has 17 amino acids. CDR3 bases: TGTGCCAGCAGCTCCGACCTACAGGGGGGTTTCCCCGATACGCAGTATTTT. This gives the protein CASSSDLQGGFPDTQYF.

The J gene is TRBJ2-2, the V gene TRBV21-1; the table's TRBD1 call for D was not verified on the DNA. TRBV21-1 is annotated as a pseudogene. CDR3 size: 17 residues. The CDR3 DNA reads as TGTGCCAGCAGCCGTCAAACAGGGCCGAAACACACCGGGGAGCTGTTTTTT. Protein product: CASSRQTGPKHTGELFF.

The chain links TRBV11-2 to TRBJ1-2; D ambiguous. Between the trimmed V and J ends, which lost 0 bases and 0 bases, there was a span of 5 bases. The CDR3 is 14 amino acids. CDR1 and CDR2 (germline): SGHAT, FQNNGV. The chain's CDR3 is CASSLEPANYGYTF. The CDR3 nucleotides are TGTGCCAGCAGCTTAGAGCCAGCTAACTATGGCTACACCTTC.

The V and J genes are TRBV30 and TRBJ1-6; D unclear. Germline CDR1 is GTSNPN and CDR2 is SVGIG (reference sequence). This CDR3 region has 12 residues. V lost 3 bases and J 10 bases, leaving 10 bases between the germline ends. The CDR3 region has the DNA TGTGCCTGGAGCCCAGTGGAGTCACCCCTCCACTTT. The encoded protein is CAWSPVESPLHF.

V is TRBV6-5 and J is TRBJ1-2, with D possibly matching TRBD1 (6 bases). The length of the CDR3 is 14 residues. The V gene lost 2 bases and the J gene lost 6 bases, with 13 bases spanning the gap. The germline gives CDR1 MNHEY, CDR2 SVGAGI. CDR3 amino acids: CASSYLDRPDGYTF. CDR3 bases: TGTGCCAGCAGTTACCTTGACAGGCCTGATGGCTACACCTTC.

The V and J genes are TRBV11-1 and TRBJ2-3, with 9 bases that match TRBD1. The CDR3 runs to 12 residues. Losses at the gene ends were 2 bases for V and 11 bases for J; bases not matched to a gene: 2. The V gene's germline CDR1 is SGHAT and CDR2 FQDESV (reference sequence). The CDR3 is CASSLSGQGQYF. In DNA, the CDR3 is TGTGCCAGCAGCTTATCGGGACAGGGGCAGTATTTT.

The rearrangement uses TRBV19 and TRBJ1-5, with 7 bases aligning to TRBD1. This CDR3 has 15 amino acids. CDR1 and CDR2 (germline): LNHDA, SQIVND (reference sequence). J lost 2 bases, V lost 3 bases, and 4 bases had no gene match. The CDR3 is CASSMGQWGNQPQHF. In DNA form, the CDR3 reads TGTGCCAGTAGTATGGGACAGTGGGGCAATCAGCCCCAGCATTTT.